These 28 T cell receptor beta chains were sequenced from one sample in a study of blood T cell repertoires in COVID-19. The data were produced by immunoSEQ multiplex PCR, yet TCRdb's version contains in-frame clones alone and is incomplete. The sample lists roughly 200,000 clones, 85% occurring once. Sequenced sample: PBMCs or T cells enriched from blood (not recorded which). The receptors stem from a middle-aged man who had recovered from COVID-19.

The chain carries TRBV4-3 and TRBJ1-4, with TRBD1 as a possible D gene (6 bases). The CDR3 consists of 13 residues. The V end was cut by 3 bases, the J end by 14 bases, with 16 bases between. Germline loops: CDR1 LGHNA, CDR2 YSLEER. The CDR3 is CASSQGYRERLFF. The DNA for the CDR3 is TGCGCCAGCAGCCAGGGTTACAGGGAGAGGCTGTTTTTT.

The CDR3 region is CASSQGLGTGPHEQYF. The CDR3 DNA reads TGTGCCAGCAGCCAAGGGCTAGGGACAGGGCCCCACGAGCAGTACTTC. The chain is built from TRBV14 and TRBJ2-7, with 9 bases aligning to TRBD1. J gave up 5 bases and V 1 base, and 9 bases lay outside the gene matches. The CDR3 is made up of 16 amino acids. CDR1 is SGHDN, CDR2 FVKESK, per germline. Together with reference TRBV14 and TRBJ2-7, the CDR3 gives the full variable domain: EAGVTQFPSHSVIEKGQTVTLRCDPISGHDNLYWYRRVMGKEIKFLLHFVKESKQDESGMPNNRFLAERTGGTYSTLKVQPAELEDSGVYFCASSQGLGTGPHEQYFGPGTRLTVT.

This chain links TRBV14 with TRBJ2-7, with 11 bases aligning to TRBD2. The V segment lost 4 bases and the J segment 2 bases; nucleotides outside the gene matches: 4. Germline-derived CDR1 and CDR2 are SGHDN and FVKESK. The length of the CDR3 is 15 residues. Here the CDR3 DNA reads TGTGCCAGCAGCCGACTAGCGGGACTAGCCTACGAGCAGTACTTC. It codes for CASSRLAGLAYEQYF. Using reference TRBV14 and TRBJ2-7 for the parts outside the CDR3, the full variable domain is EAGVTQFPSHSVIEKGQTVTLRCDPISGHDNLYWYRRVMGKEIKFLLHFVKESKQDESGMPNNRFLAERTGGTYSTLKVQPAELEDSGVYFCASSRLAGLAYEQYFGPGTRLTVT.

The chain joins TRBV4-3 to TRBJ2-3, with 14 bases fitting TRBD2. V lost 5 bases and J lost 8; bases outside the gene matches: 21. The CDR3 has 20 amino acids. The germline gives CDR1 LGHNA, CDR2 YSLEER. CDR3 region: CASSADSGLAGVLVASTQYF. The CDR3 DNA reads TGCGCCAGCAGCGCTGACTCGGGACTAGCGGGAGTGTTGGTCGCGAGTACGCAGTATTTT.

The chain uses TRBV2 and TRBJ1-5, with 12 nucleotides matching TRBD1. Germline lookup yields CDR1 SNHLY and CDR2 FYNNEI. Germline trimming cut 3 bases from V and 6 bases from J; bases unmatched to any gene: 6. The CDR3 sequence is 16 residues long. CDR3 in amino acids: CASSDSGTGGSQPQHF. The CDR3 coding sequence is TGTGCCAGCAGTGATTCGGGGACAGGGGGCTCTCAGCCCCAGCATTTT.

The rearrangement joins TRBV5-1 to TRBJ2-2, with 7 bases identical to TRBD1. Unmatched junction bases numbered 7, after V lost 4 bases and J lost 4 bases. The CDR3 is 15 residues long. Germline-derived CDR1 and CDR2 are SGHRS and YFSETQ. CDR3 protein: CASSLDRDGTGELFF. The CDR3 coding sequence is TGCGCCAGCAGCCTTGACAGGGATGGCACCGGGGAGCTGTTTTTT.

Comments on this clone: At the DNA level, this CDR3 is encoded by other sequences in the same sample as well. The rearrangement links TRBV9 to TRBJ2-5; TRBD2 agrees at 9 bases. The germline CDR1 and CDR2 sequences are SGDLS and YYNGEE. V lost 2 bases to trimming and J lost 5 bases; unmatched junction nucleotides: 7. This CDR3 spans 15 amino acids. CDR3 protein: CASSVGLAGVETQYF. In DNA, the CDR3 is TGTGCCAGCAGCGTGGGATTAGCGGGAGTGGAGACCCAGTACTTC. Combining the CDR3 with reference TRBV9 and TRBJ2-5 gives the whole variable domain DSGVTQTPKHLITATGQRVTLRCSPRSGDLSVYWYQQSLDQGLQFLIQYYNGEERAKGNILERFSAQQFPDLHSELNLSSLELGDSALYFCASSVGLAGVETQYFGPGTRLLVL.

The chain combines TRBV7-3 with TRBJ2-1; tentative D call: TRBD2 (5 bases). The V gene lost 5 bases and the J gene lost 6 bases, with 23 bases spanning the gap. The CDR3 runs to 17 residues. The germline V gene has CDR1 SGHTA and CDR2 FQGTGA. The CDR3 sequence: CASSPRTGSVGVNEQFF. The CDR3, as DNA: TGTGCCAGCAGCCCACGAACGGGAAGCGTTGGGGTCAATGAGCAGTTCTTC.

The V gene is TRBV5-8, the J gene TRBJ1-1; D call uncertain. Germline-derived CDR1 and CDR2 are SGHTS and YDEGEE. The CDR3 loop spans 12 amino acids. Trimming took 2 bases from V and 7 from J, leaving 9 bases between them. CDR3 nucleotide sequence: TGTGCCAGCAGCTTTACCGGGATTGAAGCTTTCTTT. Its protein product is CASSFTGIEAFF.

The table lists this clone with a count of one. The V and J genes are TRBV19 and TRBJ2-1; TRBD2 matches at 7 bases. V shed 5 bases, J shed 4 bases, and the junction held 17 bases outside the gene matches. CDR1 LNHDA and CDR2 SQIVND come from the germline V gene (reference sequence). This CDR3 comprises 18 residues. The CDR3 DNA reads TGTGCCAGTAGTTTCCCGGGGAGCGGGGTATCAACATACAATGAGCAGTTCTTC. This codes for CASSFPGSGVSTYNEQFF.

The sample holds a few counts of this clone. The chain employs TRBV11-2 and TRBJ2-7; TRBD2 aligns across 10 bases. The ends lost 0 bases at V and 0 bases at J; junction bases unmatched: 14. From germline, CDR1 is SGHAT and CDR2 FQNNGV. This CDR3 comprises 20 residues. CDR3 coding DNA: TGTGCCAGCAGCTTAGACGCTATGGTTCTAGCGGGAGCGAGCTCCTACGAGCAGTACTTC. This encodes CASSLDAMVLAGASSYEQYF.

The rearrangement uses TRBV21-1 and TRBJ1-1; TRBD1, the D gene given by the table, was not confirmed from the DNA. TRBV21-1 is shown as a pseudogene. The CDR3 extends over 12 amino acids. For the CDR3, the DNA is TGTGCTAGACAGGGATTAAACACTGAAGCTTTCTTT. The encoded protein is CARQGLNTEAFF.

This clone was seen a few times. The V gene is TRBV7-2, the J gene TRBJ2-5; 14 nucleotides match TRBD2. Unmatched junction bases numbered 11, after V lost 6 bases and J lost 14 bases. The CDR3 extends over 14 amino acids. Germline V lookup: CDR1 SGHTA, CDR2 FQGNSA. CDR3 DNA: TGTGCCAGCAGTCCGGGACTAGCGGGAGCTGCGTCCTACTTC. Translating gives CASSPGLAGAASYF. The whole variable domain, remainder taken from reference TRBV7-2 and TRBJ2-5, is GAGVSQSPSNKVTEKGKDVELRCDPISGHTALYWYRQSLGQGLEFLIYFQGNSAPDKSGLPSDRFSAERTGGSVSTLTIQRTQQEDSAVYLCASSPGLAGAASYFGPGTRLLVL.

The chain uses TRBV30 and TRBJ2-7; D is possibly TRBD2 (5 bases). V was clipped by 7 bases and J by 2 bases, with 12 bases between them. The germline V gene has CDR1 GTSNPN and CDR2 SVGIG (reference sequence). The CDR3 sequence is 12 residues long. The CDR3 loop is CASSSLAYEQYF. CDR3 bases: TGTGCCTCCTCTAGCTTAGCCTACGAGCAGTACTTC.

The chain couples TRBV27 to TRBJ1-5, with 8 bases identical to TRBD1. There are 14 residues in the CDR3. With V trimmed by 5 bases and J by 6 bases, 6 bases remained unmatched. CDR1 and CDR2 from the germline V gene are MNHEY and SMNVEV (reference sequence). CDR3 in DNA: TGTGCCAGCAGTCCTGGACAGGGAAGTCAGCCCCAGCATTTT. This encodes CASSPGQGSQPQHF.

The chain carries TRBV28 and TRBJ2-7, with D maybe TRBD1 (6 bases). In germline, CDR1 is MDHEN, CDR2 SYDVKM. The CDR3 has 14 amino acids. Trimming stripped 5 bases from V and 2 bases from J, with 13 bases between. The CDR3 loop is CASSRMTGTYEQYF. The CDR3 nucleotides are TGTGCCAGCAGTCGAATGACAGGAACCTACGAGCAGTACTTC.

CDR3 region: CASSSRGTGITEAFF. The CDR3 DNA is TGTGCCAGCAGCTCCCGAGGGACAGGGATTACTGAAGCTTTCTTT. The V call is TRBV7-2, the J call TRBJ1-1; TRBD1 aligns across 9 bases. CDR3 length: 15 residues. J lost 5 bases, V lost 4 bases, and 8 bases had no gene match. CDR1 is SGHTA and CDR2 is FQGNSA in the germline V gene.

The chain uses TRBV3-1 (or the pseudogene TRBV3-2) and TRBJ1-1, with D possibly matching TRBD1 (5 bases). V was clipped by 1 base and J by 10 bases, with 10 bases between them. From germline, CDR1 is LGHDT and CDR2 YNNKEL (reference sequence). There are 12 residues in the CDR3. The CDR3 region is CASSQVGTSAFF. For the CDR3, the DNA is TGTGCCAGCAGCCAAGTGGGGACTTCAGCTTTCTTT.

The J gene is TRBJ2-2, the V gene TRBV4-1, with D maybe TRBD2 (6 bases). CDR1 is MGHRA, CDR2 YSYEKL, per germline. The CDR3 covers 15 residues. Deletions cut 7 bases from V and 5 bases from J, with 17 bases between. The chain's CDR3 is CASNSEGTATGELFF. The CDR3 nucleotides read TGCGCCAGCAATTCGGAGGGGACGGCAACCGGGGAGCTGTTTTTT.

This rearrangement joins TRBV7-9 to TRBJ2-5; a weak D match, TRBD2 (5 bases). The germline CDR1 and CDR2 sequences are SEHNR and FQNEAQ (reference sequence). With 5 bases removed from V and 0 bases from J, the gap between germline ends came to 13 bases. This CDR3 contains 15 residues. The CDR3 DNA reads TGTGCCAGCAGCCCCTTTAGCGAGTACCAAGAGACCCAGTACTTC. It yields the protein CASSPFSEYQETQYF.

This clone was seen more than once but under ten times. The chain employs TRBV9 and TRBJ1-3; D is possibly TRBD1 (5 bases). The V end was cut by 4 bases, the J end by 3 bases, with 11 bases between. The length of the CDR3 is 14 residues. From germline, CDR1 is SGDLS and CDR2 YYNGEE. The CDR3 DNA follows: TGTGCCAGCAGCTCCACAGGCGGTGGAAACACCATATATTTT. It encodes CASSSTGGGNTIYF.

J is TRBJ1-4 and V is TRBV5-1; TRBD1 might be the D (5 bases). The CDR3 loop spans 14 amino acids. Trimming removed 4 bases at V and 8 bases at J, with 15 bases between. Germline V gene lookup returns CDR1 SGHRS and CDR2 YFSETQ. In nucleotides, the CDR3 is TGCGCCAGCAGCGAAACAGGCCACGGGGAAAAACTGTTTTTT. Protein product: CASSETGHGEKLFF.

This rearrangement joins TRBV7-8 to TRBJ2-1; D is unclear. The CDR3 covers 13 residues. With 5 bases removed from V and 5 bases from J, the gap between germline ends came to 10 bases. Germline lookup yields CDR1 SGHVS and CDR2 FQNEAQ. Written as DNA, the CDR3 is TGTGCCAGCAGCGCGTCAAGCGACAATGAGCAGTTCTTC. This codes for CASSASSDNEQFF.

This clone came up once. The V gene is TRBV29-1, the J gene TRBJ1-2, with D possibly TRBD1 on 5 matching bases. In germline, CDR1 is SQVTM, CDR2 ANQGSEA. The CDR3 length is 12 residues. V shed 1 base and J shed 5 bases, with 8 bases lying between them. The CDR3 protein is CSVEGRQYGYTF. The CDR3 nucleotides are TGCAGCGTTGAAGGTAGACAGTATGGCTACACCTTC.

V is TRBV28 and J is TRBJ2-3; D possibly corresponds to TRBD2 (6 bases). Germline V gives CDR1 MDHEN, CDR2 SYDVKM. Trimming shortened V by 5 bases and J by 2 bases, and 17 bases separated the two germline ends. This CDR3 has 16 amino acids. CDR3 sequence (DNA): TGTGCCAGCAGTCCGCATCGGGGGAGGCCCACAGATACGCAGTATTTT. Amino acids: CASSPHRGRPTDTQYF.

The CDR3 reads CASSRGSGLQETQYF. As DNA, the CDR3 is TGTGCCAGCAGCCGGGGAAGCGGTTTACAAGAGACCCAGTACTTC. J is TRBJ2-5 and V is TRBV11-3; a weak D match, TRBD2 (5 bases). This CDR3 contains 15 residues. Trimming left V 5 bases short and J 2 bases short, with 15 bases between. From germline, CDR1 is SGHNT and CDR2 YENEEA.

V and J are TRBV7-8 and TRBJ2-1, with TRBD2 matching over 8 bases. Looked up from germline, CDR1 is SGHVS and CDR2 is FQNEAQ. CDR3 length equals 14 residues. The trim removed 5 bases at V and 10 bases at J, leaving 10 bases unmatched. CDR3 in amino acids: CASSAPGLGIEQFF. The CDR3 nucleotides read TGTGCCAGCAGCGCTCCGGGACTAGGTATCGAGCAGTTCTTC.

The chain uses TRBV5-5 and TRBJ2-7; 8 positions match TRBD1. CDR1 and CDR2 from the germline V gene are SGHKS and YYEKEE (reference sequence). The CDR3 covers 15 residues. J lost 4 bases, V lost 0 bases, and 6 bases had no gene match. The CDR3 here is CASSLDWQGAYEQYF. The CDR3 DNA reads as TGTGCCAGCAGCTTGGATTGGCAGGGGGCTTACGAGCAGTACTTC.